This T cell receptor beta chain derives from a study of T cell repertoires in cytomegalovirus infection. Turning to the study itself: Both a matching HLA type and CMV infection were indicated by public TCR beta signatures.

Findings and caveats of the study: Carriage of CMV together with the relevant HLA was identifiable through cumulative public TCR beta family frequency. Predominance within the ex vivo response was attributable to HLA-C-restricted CMV-specific TCR beta clonotypes.

TCRdb re-analysed the reads in MiXCR, keeping a single row per CDR3 protein. Of fewer than 1,000,000 distinct CDR3 sequences in the sample, approximately 31% were seen once. Concerning this clonotype itself: No antigen is known for it.

V lost 4 bases and J 4 bases, leaving 15 bases between the germline ends. The CDR3 has 15 residues. Germline V gives CDR1 SGHRS, CDR2 YFSETQ. Material: cultured CD8+ T cells from PBMCs, obtained from culture after CMV antigen stimulation. The TCR comes from a human donor in good health (CMV status not recorded). Some clones in this sample may be carry-over from other donors' samples. V usage is TRBV5-1 and J usage is TRBJ1-5, with no clear D. In DNA form, the CDR3 reads TGCGCCAGCAGCCCGTCAGTAGACGGGAATCAGCCCCAGCATTTT. It specifies CASSPSVDGNQPQHF.